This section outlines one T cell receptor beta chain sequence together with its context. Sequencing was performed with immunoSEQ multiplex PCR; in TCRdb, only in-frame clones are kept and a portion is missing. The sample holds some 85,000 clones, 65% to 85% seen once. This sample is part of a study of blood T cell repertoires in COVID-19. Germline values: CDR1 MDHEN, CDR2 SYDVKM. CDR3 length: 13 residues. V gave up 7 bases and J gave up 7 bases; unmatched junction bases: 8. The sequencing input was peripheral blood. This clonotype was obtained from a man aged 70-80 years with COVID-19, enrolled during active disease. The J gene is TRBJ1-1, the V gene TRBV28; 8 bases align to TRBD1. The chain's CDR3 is CASNSGTGVEAFF. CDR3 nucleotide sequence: TGTGCCAGCAACTCCGGGACAGGTGTTGAAGCTTTCTTT.